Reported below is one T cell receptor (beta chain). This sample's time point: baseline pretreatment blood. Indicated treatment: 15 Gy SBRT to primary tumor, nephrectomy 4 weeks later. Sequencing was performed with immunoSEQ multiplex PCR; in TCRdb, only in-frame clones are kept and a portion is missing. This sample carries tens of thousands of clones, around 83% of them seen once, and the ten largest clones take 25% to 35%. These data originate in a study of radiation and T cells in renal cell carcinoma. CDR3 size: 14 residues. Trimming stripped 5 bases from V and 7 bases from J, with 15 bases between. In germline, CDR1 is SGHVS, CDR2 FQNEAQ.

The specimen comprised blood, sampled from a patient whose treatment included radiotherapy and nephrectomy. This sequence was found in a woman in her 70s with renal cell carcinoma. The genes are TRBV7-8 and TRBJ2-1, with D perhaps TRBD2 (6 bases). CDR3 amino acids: CASSPRLGRNEQFF. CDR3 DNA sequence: TGTGCCAGCAGCCCGCGACTTGGGAGGAATGAGCAGTTCTTC.